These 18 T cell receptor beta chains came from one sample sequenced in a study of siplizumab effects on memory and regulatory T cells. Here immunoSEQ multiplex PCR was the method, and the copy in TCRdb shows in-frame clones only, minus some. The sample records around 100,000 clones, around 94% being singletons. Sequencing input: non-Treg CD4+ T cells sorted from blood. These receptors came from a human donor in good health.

The CDR3 bases are TGTGCCAGCGGAACAGGACTCTACGAGCAGTACTTC. Amino acid sequence: CASGTGLYEQYF. This chain links TRBV6-6 with TRBJ2-7; D could derive from TRBD1 or TRBD2 (5 bases each). CDR3 size: 12 residues. The germline gives CDR1 MNHNY, CDR2 SVGAGI (reference sequence). V was clipped by 8 bases and J by 3 bases, with 11 bases between them.

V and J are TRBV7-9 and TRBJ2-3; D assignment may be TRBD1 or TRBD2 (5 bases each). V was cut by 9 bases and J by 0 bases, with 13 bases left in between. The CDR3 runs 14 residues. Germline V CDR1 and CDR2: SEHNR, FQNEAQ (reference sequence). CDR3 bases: TGTGCCAGAGGGGAGCGATGGAGCACAGATACGCAGTATTTT. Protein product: CARGERWSTDTQYF.

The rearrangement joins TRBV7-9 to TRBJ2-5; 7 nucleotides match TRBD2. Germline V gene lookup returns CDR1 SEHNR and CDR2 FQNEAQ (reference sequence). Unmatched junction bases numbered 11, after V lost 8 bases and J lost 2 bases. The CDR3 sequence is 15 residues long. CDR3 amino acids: CASVSSGGVQETQYF. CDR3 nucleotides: TGTGCCAGCGTATCTAGCGGAGGGGTACAAGAGACCCAGTACTTC.

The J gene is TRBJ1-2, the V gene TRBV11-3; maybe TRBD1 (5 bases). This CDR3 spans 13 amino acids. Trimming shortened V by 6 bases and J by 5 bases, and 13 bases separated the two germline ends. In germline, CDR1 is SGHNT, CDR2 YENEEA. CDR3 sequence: CASSPQGVYGYTF. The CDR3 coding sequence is TGTGCCAGCAGTCCCCAGGGAGTATATGGCTACACCTTC.

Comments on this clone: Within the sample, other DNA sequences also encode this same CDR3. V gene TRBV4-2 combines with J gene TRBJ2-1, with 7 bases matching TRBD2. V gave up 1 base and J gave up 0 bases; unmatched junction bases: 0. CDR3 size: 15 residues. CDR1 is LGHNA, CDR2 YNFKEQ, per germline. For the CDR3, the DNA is TGTGCCAGCAGCCAAGCGGGAGGCTCCTACAATGAGCAGTTCTTC. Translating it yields CASSQAGGSYNEQFF.

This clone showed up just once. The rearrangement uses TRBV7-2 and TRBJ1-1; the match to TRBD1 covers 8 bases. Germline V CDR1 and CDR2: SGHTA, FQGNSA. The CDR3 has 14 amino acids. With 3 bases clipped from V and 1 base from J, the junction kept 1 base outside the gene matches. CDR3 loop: CASSFGTGNTEAFF. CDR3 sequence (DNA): TGTGCCAGCAGCTTTGGGACAGGGAACACTGAAGCTTTCTTT. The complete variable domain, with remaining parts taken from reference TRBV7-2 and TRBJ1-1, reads GAGVSQSPSNKVTEKGKDVELRCDPISGHTALYWYRQSLGQGLEFLIYFQGNSAPDKSGLPSDRFSAERTGGSVSTLTIQRTQQEDSAVYLCASSFGTGNTEAFFGQGTRLTVV.

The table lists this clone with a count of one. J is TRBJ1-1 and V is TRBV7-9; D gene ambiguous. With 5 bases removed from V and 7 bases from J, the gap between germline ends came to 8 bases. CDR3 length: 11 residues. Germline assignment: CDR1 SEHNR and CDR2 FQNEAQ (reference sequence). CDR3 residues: CASSQRSEAFF. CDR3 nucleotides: TGTGCCAGCAGCCAGAGGAGTGAAGCTTTCTTT.

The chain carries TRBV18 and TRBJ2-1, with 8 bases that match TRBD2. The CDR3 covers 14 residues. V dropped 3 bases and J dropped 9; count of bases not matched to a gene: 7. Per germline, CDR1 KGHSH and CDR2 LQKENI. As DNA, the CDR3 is TGTGCCAGCTCACCGGGACTAGGTGGTATTGAGCAGTTCTTC. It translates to CASSPGLGGIEQFF.

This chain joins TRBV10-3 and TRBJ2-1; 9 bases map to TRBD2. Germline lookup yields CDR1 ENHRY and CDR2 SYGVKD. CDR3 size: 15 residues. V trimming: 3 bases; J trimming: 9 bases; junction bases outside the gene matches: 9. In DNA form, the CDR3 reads TGTGCCATCAGTGACCCTGTGCGGGAGGGCATTGAGCAGTTCTTC. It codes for CAISDPVREGIEQFF.

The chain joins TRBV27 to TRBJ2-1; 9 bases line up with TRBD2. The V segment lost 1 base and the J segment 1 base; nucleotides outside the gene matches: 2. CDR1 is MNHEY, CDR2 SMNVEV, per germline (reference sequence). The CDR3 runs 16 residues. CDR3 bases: TGTGCCAGCAGTTTATTAGCGGGAGAATCCTACAATGAGCAGTTCTTC. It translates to CASSLLAGESYNEQFF.

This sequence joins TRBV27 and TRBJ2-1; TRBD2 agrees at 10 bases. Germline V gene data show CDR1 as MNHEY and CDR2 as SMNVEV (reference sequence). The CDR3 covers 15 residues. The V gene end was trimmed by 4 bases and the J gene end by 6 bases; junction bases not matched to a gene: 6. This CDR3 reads CASSYTSGNINEQFF. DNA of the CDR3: TGTGCCAGCAGTTACACTAGCGGGAACATCAATGAGCAGTTCTTC.

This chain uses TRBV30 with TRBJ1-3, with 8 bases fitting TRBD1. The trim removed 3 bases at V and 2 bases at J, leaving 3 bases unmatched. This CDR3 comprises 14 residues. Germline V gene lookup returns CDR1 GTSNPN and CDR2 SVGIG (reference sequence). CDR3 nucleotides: TGTGCCTGGAGAACAGGGGGTCCTGGAAACACCATATATTTT. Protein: CAWRTGGPGNTIYF.

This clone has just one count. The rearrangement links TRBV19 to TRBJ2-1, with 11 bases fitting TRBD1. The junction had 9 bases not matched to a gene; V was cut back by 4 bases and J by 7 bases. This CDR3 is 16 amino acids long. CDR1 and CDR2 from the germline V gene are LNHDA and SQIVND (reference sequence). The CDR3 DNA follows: TGTGCCAGTAGTAGGCCCCGGGACAGGGGGTATAATGAGCAGTTCTTC. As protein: CASSRPRDRGYNEQFF.

The DNA for the CDR3 is TGTGCCAGCAGCGCGGTCTCATCTGGAGCTTTCTTT. The encoded protein is CASSAVSSGAFF. This chain uses TRBV9 with TRBJ1-1; no definite D call. Deletions cut 3 bases from V and 10 bases from J, with 13 bases between. The CDR3 runs to 12 residues. CDR1 SGDLS and CDR2 YYNGEE come from the germline V gene.

CDR3: CASSFRNTEAFF. The DNA for the CDR3 is TGTGCCAGCAGCTTTAGGAACACTGAAGCTTTCTTT. The rearrangement links TRBV5-4 to TRBJ1-1, with unresolved D. Trimming cost V 2 bases and J 1 base, with 3 bases left between them. The CDR3 totals 12 residues. CDR1 and CDR2 from the germline V gene are SGHNT and YYREEE (reference sequence).

The DNA of the CDR3 is TGTGCCTGGAGTGTCAATGGGGCGGGGGAAAAACTGTTTTTT. Translating it yields CAWSVNGAGEKLFF. The V gene is TRBV30, the J gene TRBJ1-4; D perhaps matches TRBD1 (5 bases). CDR1 and CDR2 (germline): GTSNPN, SVGIG (reference sequence). V dropped 0 bases and J dropped 8 bases, with 13 bases sitting between them. CDR3 length: 14 amino acids. The full variable domain, completed using reference TRBV30 and TRBJ1-4, is SQTIHQWPATLVQPVGSPLSLECTVEGTSNPNLYWYRQAAGRGLQLLFYSVGIGQISSEVPQNLSASRPQDRQFILSSKKLLLSDSGFYLCAWSVNGAGEKLFFGSGTQLSVL.

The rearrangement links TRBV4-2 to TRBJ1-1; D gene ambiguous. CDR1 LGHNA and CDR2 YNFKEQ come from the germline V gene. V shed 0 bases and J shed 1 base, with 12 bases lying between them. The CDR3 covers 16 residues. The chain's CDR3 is CASSQESRAENTEAFF. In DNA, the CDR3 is TGTGCCAGCAGCCAAGAATCTCGGGCAGAGAACACTGAAGCTTTCTTT.

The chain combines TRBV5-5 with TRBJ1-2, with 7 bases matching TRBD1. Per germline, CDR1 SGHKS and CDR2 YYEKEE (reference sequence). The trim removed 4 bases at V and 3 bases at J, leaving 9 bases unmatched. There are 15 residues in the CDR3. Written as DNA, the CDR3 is TGTGCCAGCAGCCGAACGACAGGGACTCACTATGGCTACACCTTC. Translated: CASSRTTGTHYGYTF.